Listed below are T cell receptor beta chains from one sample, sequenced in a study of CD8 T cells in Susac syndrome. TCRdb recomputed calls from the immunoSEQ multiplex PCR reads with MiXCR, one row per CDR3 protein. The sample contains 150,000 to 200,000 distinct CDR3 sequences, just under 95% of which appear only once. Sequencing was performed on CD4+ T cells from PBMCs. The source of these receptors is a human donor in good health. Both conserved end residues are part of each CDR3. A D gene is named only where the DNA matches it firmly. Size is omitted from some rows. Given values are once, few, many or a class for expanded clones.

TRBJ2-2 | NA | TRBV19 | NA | CASKKVNTGELFF
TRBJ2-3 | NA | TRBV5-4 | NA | CASSPQSTDTQYF
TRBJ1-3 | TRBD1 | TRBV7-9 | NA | CASSLQGTGAGNTIYF
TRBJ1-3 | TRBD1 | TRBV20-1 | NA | CSASGTGRNTIYF
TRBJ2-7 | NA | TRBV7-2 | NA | CASSLVWTGTYEQYF
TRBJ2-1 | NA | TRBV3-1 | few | CASSLTGSSYNEQFF
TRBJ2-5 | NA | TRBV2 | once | CASSRRGSGQETQYF
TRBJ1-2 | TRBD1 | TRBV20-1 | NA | CSASGADRIYGYTF
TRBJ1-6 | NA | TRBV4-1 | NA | CASSQLDIISYNSPLHF
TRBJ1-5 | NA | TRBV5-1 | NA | CASSWGDGNQPQHF
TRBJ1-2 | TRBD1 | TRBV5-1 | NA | CASSSSGTAYGYTF
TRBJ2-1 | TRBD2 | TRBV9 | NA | CASSVAAGGYNEQFF
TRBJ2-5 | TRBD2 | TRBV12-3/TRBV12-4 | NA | CASRGLASIETQYF
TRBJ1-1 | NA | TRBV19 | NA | CASSIRGRTEAFF
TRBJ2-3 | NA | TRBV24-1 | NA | CATSAGKGGTDTQYF
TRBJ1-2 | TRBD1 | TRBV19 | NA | CASSTTGGSYGYTF